This is a list of T cell receptor beta chains from one sample in a study of identifying expanded T cells in peripheral blood. Assay: immunoSEQ multiplex PCR; the TCRdb copy retains only in-frame clones and omits some. The sample holds about 130,000 clones, 75% to 90% seen once. The specimen was blood. Receptors originate from a person aged 18 to 75 in good health. Both conserved end residues are part of each CDR3. A D gene is named only where the DNA matches it firmly. Expanded clones get a size class; other rows say once, few or many, or leave the size out.

V	D	J	size	CDR3	DNA
TRBV18	NA	TRBJ1-2	NA	CASSPPGYGYTF	TGTGCCAGCTCACCACCGGGCTATGGCTACACCTTC
TRBV14	TRBD1	TRBJ1-1	NA	CASSQTGEAFF	TGTGCCAGCAGCCAGACAGGGGAAGCTTTCTTT
TRBV7-2	NA	TRBJ1-3	NA	CASSLVEGLGSGNTIYF	TGTGCCAGCAGCTTGGTCGAGGGGTTGGGATCTGGAAACACCATATATTTT
TRBV7-2	NA	TRBJ1-4	NA	CASSSFRGPNEKLFF	TGTGCCAGCAGCTCATTCAGGGGTCCCAATGAAAAACTGTTTTTT
TRBV2	NA	TRBJ1-1	NA	CASSVSHMNTEAFF	TGTGCCAGCAGTGTATCCCACATGAACACTGAAGCTTTCTTT
TRBV5-1	NA	TRBJ2-5	NA	CASSLRGRPSKEETQYF	TGCGCCAGCAGCTTAAGAGGAAGACCGTCTAAAGAGGAGACCCAGTACTTC
TRBV6-5	TRBD1	TRBJ1-1	NA	CASRGAGQVTKAFF	TGTGCCAGCAGGGGGGCGGGACAGGTAACAAAAGCTTTCTTT
TRBV10-3	TRBD2	TRBJ2-1	NA	CAISELAGDYNEQFF	TGTGCCATCAGTGAACTAGCGGGAGACTACAATGAGCAGTTCTTC
TRBV23-1	NA	TRBJ1-3	once	CASSHPHGPGAGNTIYF	TGCGCCAGCAGTCACCCCCACGGACCCGGGGCCGGAAACACCATATATTTT
TRBV27	TRBD2	TRBJ2-2	NA	CASRLAGGAGTGELFF	TGTGCCAGCCGACTAGCGGGAGGAGCAGGCACCGGGGAGCTGTTTTTT
TRBV7-9	TRBD1	TRBJ2-7	NA	CASSAGQAEQYF	TGTGCCAGCAGTGCCGGACAGGCCGAGCAGTACTTC
TRBV5-4	TRBD2	TRBJ2-1	NA	CASSSGGGIGPNEQFF	TGTGCCAGCAGCTCTGGGGGGGGAATCGGTCCCAATGAGCAGTTCTTC
TRBV7-9	TRBD2	TRBJ2-1	NA	CASSLLGTSEGEQFF	TGTGCCAGCAGCTTATTAGGGACTAGCGAGGGAGAGCAGTTCTTC
TRBV2	NA	TRBJ2-2	NA	CASSGSTGATGELFF	TGTGCCAGCAGTGGGTCGACGGGAGCCACCGGGGAGCTGTTTTTT
TRBV4-2	TRBD1	TRBJ1-2	once	CASSQARQGNGYTF	TGTGCCAGCAGCCAAGCCCGACAGGGGAACGGCTACACCTTC
TRBV4-2	NA	TRBJ2-6	NA	CASSQGRNTGANVLTF	TGTGCCAGCAGCCAAGGACGAAATACTGGGGCCAACGTCCTGACTTTC
TRBV7-9	TRBD1	TRBJ1-1	NA	CASLLTGGNTEAFF	TGTGCCAGCCTTCTTACAGGGGGCAACACTGAAGCTTTCTTT
TRBV2	TRBD2	TRBJ2-5	few	CASSGLAGETQYF	TGTGCCAGCAGCGGACTAGCGGGAGAGACCCAGTACTTC
TRBV29-1	NA	TRBJ1-1	NA	CSVEGGDIGAFF	TGCAGCGTTGAGGGGGGCGACATCGGAGCTTTCTTT
TRBV28	NA	TRBJ2-5	NA	CASSSGRETQYF	TGTGCCAGCAGTTCAGGGCGAGAGACCCAGTACTTC
TRBV28	TRBD1	TRBJ1-5	NA	CASRTGARGNQPQHF	TGTGCCAGCCGGACAGGGGCTAGGGGCAATCAGCCCCAGCATTTT
TRBV19	NA	TRBJ1-1	NA	CASSIGADYRVEAFF	TGTGCCAGTAGTATCGGGGCAGACTATAGAGTTGAAGCTTTCTTT
TRBV5-1	NA	TRBJ1-2	NA	CASSLATSSMNGYTF	TGCGCCAGCAGCTTGGCGACTTCATCCATGAACGGCTACACCTTC
TRBV6-6	NA	TRBJ2-2	NA	CASSYSRLAEGGELFF	TGTGCCAGCAGTTACTCGAGGCTAGCAGAGGGCGGGGAGCTGTTTTTT
TRBV19	TRBD1	TRBJ1-3	NA	CASSATGTGENTIYF	TGTGCCAGTAGTGCAACCGGGACAGGGGAAAACACCATATATTTT
TRBV11-2	NA	TRBJ1-1	NA	CASTGHSDSTEAFF	TGTGCCAGCACCGGACACAGTGACTCTACTGAAGCTTTCTTT
TRBV28	NA	TRBJ2-5	NA	CASSLQGLETQYF	TGTGCCAGCAGTTTGCAGGGGTTAGAGACCCAGTACTTC